The 3 T cell receptor beta chains given below trace back to one sample, sequenced in a study of lymphopenia after photon versus proton radiotherapy. Some clones are missing from TCRdb's copy, which holds only in-frame ones; the method was immunoSEQ multiplex PCR. The sample lists 70,000 or so clones, around 90% occurring once. The sequenced sample was peripheral blood, obtained from a patient treated with photon-based radiotherapy. These receptors all come from a woman between 35 and 50 years old with cholangiocarcinoma.

This chain uses TRBV28 with TRBJ1-2; 8 bases align to TRBD1. The CDR3 consists of 17 residues. Germline V CDR1 and CDR2: MDHEN, SYDVKM. V lost 7 bases, J lost 4 bases, and 17 bases stayed unmatched. In DNA form, the CDR3 reads TGTGCCAGCACCACAGGGGGGAGGGGGTCCTTCGGCTATGGCTACACCTTC. It specifies CASTTGGRGSFGYGYTF.

The chain recombines TRBV11-1 with TRBJ2-5; no definite D call. Trimming took off 2 bases at V and 4 bases at J, with 8 bases between the two ends. The CDR3 spans 13 residues. Per the germline V gene, CDR1 is SGHAT and CDR2 is FQDESV (reference sequence). The CDR3 reads CASSLRTVETQYF. The DNA of the CDR3 is TGTGCCAGCAGCTTAAGGACGGTAGAGACCCAGTACTTC. Together with reference TRBV11-1 and TRBJ2-5, the CDR3 gives the full variable domain: EAEVAQSPRYKITEKSQAVAFWCDPISGHATLYWYRQILGQGPELLVQFQDESVVDDSQLPKDRFSAERLKGVDSTLKIQPAELGDSAMYLCASSLRTVETQYFGPGTRLLVL.

This chain joins TRBV2 and TRBJ2-7; 10 nucleotides line up with TRBD1. Germline V gene lookup returns CDR1 SNHLY and CDR2 FYNNEI. The CDR3 length is 15 residues. Here the CDR3 DNA reads TGTTCGATCAGGACCCGACAGGGGGCCTCCTACGAGCAGTACTTC. This codes for CSIRTRQGASYEQYF.